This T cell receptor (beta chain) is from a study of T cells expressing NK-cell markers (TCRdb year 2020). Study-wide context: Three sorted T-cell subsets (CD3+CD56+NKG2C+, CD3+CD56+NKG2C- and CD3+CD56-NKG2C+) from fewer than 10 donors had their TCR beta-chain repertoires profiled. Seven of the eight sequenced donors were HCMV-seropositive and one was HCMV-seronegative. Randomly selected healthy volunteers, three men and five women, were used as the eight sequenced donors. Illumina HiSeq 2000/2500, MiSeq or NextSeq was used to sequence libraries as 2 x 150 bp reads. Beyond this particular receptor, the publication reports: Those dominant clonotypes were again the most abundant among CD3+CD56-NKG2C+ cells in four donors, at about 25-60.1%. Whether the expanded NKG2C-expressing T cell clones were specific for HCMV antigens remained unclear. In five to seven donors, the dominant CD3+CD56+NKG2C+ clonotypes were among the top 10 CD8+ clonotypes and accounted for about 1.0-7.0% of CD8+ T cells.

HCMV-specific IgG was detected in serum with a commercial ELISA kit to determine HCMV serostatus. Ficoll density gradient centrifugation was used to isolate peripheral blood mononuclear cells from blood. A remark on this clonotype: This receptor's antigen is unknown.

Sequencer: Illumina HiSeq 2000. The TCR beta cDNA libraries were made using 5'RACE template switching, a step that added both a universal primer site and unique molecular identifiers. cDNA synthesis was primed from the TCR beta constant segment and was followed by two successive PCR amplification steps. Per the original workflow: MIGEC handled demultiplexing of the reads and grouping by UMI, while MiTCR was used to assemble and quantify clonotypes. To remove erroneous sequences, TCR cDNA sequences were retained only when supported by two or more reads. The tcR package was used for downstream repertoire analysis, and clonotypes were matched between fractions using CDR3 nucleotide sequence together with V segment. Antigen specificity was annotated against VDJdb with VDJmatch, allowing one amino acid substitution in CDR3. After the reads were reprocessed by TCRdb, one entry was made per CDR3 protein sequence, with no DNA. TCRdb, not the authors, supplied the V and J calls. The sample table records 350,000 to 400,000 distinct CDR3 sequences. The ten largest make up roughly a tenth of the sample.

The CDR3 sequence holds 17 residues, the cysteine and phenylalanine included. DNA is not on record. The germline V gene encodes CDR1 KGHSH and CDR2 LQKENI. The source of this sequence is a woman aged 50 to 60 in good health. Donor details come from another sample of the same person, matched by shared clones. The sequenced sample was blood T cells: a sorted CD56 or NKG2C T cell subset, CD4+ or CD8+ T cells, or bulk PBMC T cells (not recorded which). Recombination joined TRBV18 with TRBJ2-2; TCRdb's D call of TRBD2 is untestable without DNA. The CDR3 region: CASSPLRLATNTGELFF.